This TCR beta chain derives from a study of blood T cell repertoires in COVID-19. The CDR3 length is 15 residues. The V segment lost 5 bases and the J segment 0 bases; nucleotides outside the gene matches: 4. From germline, CDR1 is SGHRS and CDR2 YFSETQ. In the original processing: Estimates of nucleated cell counts were drawn from the amplification of reference gene primers. Generated by immunoSEQ multiplex PCR, the TCRdb table keeps only in-frame clones and is missing some. The V and J calls and clone size were taken over from that table, and D and trimming were inferred from the DNA. The data hold a few hundred thousand clones, with more than 70% observed a single time.

The V and J genes are TRBV5-1 and TRBJ1-4; 7 nucleotides line up with TRBD1. The TCR comes from a woman aged 80 or over with acute or convalescent COVID-19. Sequencing was performed on peripheral blood. This CDR3 is CASSGTVSTNEKLFF. CDR3 bases: TGCGCCAGCAGTGGGACAGTTTCAACTAATGAAAAACTGTTTTTT.